A single sample gave rise to the 7 T cell receptor beta chains below, sequenced in a study of CD4 T cells in relation to SARS-CoV-2 and coronaviruses (dated by TCRdb to the early 2020s). CD4+ T cells from unexposed donors were collected before the COVID-19 pandemic (2011-2018). After approximately eleven days of culture, CD4+ T cells were isolated with the EasySep CD4+ T cell isolation kit. For these TCRs, the target antigens are not known. Receptor libraries were prepared by the immunoSEQ multiplex PCR assay. TCRdb holds this immuneACCESS table with in-frame rearrangements only. Some clones are missing; in checked studies, unresolved V genes explain under half, and the rest has no known cause. The sample includes some 16,000 clones, with over 65% observed a single time. The ten largest make up about a tenth of the sample. The sample taken for sequencing was CD4+ T cells from PBMCs, cultured in vitro. The receptor source for this set is a human donor in good health.

The chain has TRBV4-1 and TRBJ2-1, with 10 bases aligning to TRBD2. V shed 0 bases and J 4 bases; nucleotides not matched to a gene: 6. The germline V gene encodes CDR1 MGHRA and CDR2 YSYEKL. CDR3 length: 17 residues. The chain's CDR3 is CASSQDPQLAGYNEQFF. CDR3 bases: TGCGCCAGCAGCCAAGATCCCCAACTAGCGGGATACAATGAGCAGTTCTTC.

The chain joins TRBV12-2 to TRBJ2-1; no check of the table's D call, TRBD2, against the DNA was made. TRBV12-2 is reported as a pseudogene. CDR3 length: 17 residues. The CDR3 here is CASRPSPGTSSYNEQFF. In DNA, the CDR3 is TGTGCAAGTCGCCCGTCCCCGGGTACCAGCTCCTACAATGAGCAGTTCTTC.

The genes are TRBV6-5 and TRBJ1-1; D uncertain. The CDR3 contains 12 residues. Germline-derived CDR1 and CDR2 are MNHEY and SVGAGI. V lost 5 bases, J lost 0 bases, and 4 bases lay in between. The CDR3 DNA is TGTGCCAGCAGTAACGTGAACACTGAAGCTTTCTTT. Its translation: CASSNVNTEAFF.

The genes are TRBV5-4 and TRBJ1-2, with D possibly matching TRBD1 (6 bases). This CDR3 comprises 13 residues. Germline values: CDR1 SGHNT, CDR2 YYREEE (reference sequence). Trimming pared 5 bases from V and 4 bases from J, leaving 12 bases between. CDR3 loop: CASRTDSFYGYTF. The CDR3 region has the DNA TGTGCCAGCAGAACGGACAGCTTCTATGGCTACACCTTC.

The rearrangement joins TRBV5-1 to TRBJ1-1; maybe TRBD1 (5 bases). V was trimmed by 3 bases and J by 5 bases, leaving 14 bases between them. CDR1 and CDR2 from the germline V gene are SGHRS and YFSETQ. The length of the CDR3 is 14 residues. Here the CDR3 reads CASSWYPTETEAFF. Here the CDR3 DNA reads TGCGCCAGCAGCTGGTATCCGACAGAAACTGAAGCTTTCTTT. The variable domain in full, with the rest retrieved from reference TRBV5-1 and TRBJ1-1, is KAGVTQTPRYLIKTRGQQVTLSCSPISGHRSVSWYQQTPGQGLQFLFEYFSETQRNKGNFPGRFSGRQFSNSRSEMNVSTLELGDSALYLCASSWYPTETEAFFGQGTRLTVV.

This chain joins TRBV7-9 and TRBJ1-2; tentatively, D is TRBD1 (6 bases). The CDR3 has 16 residues. Germline-derived CDR1 and CDR2 are SEHNR and FQNEAQ (reference sequence). Deletions cut 5 bases from V and 7 bases from J, with 23 bases between. CDR3 amino acids: CASSRRGGLVRGGYTF. The CDR3 nucleotides are TGTGCCAGCAGCCGAAGAGGGGGACTCGTGAGGGGTGGCTACACCTTC. Full variable domain (remainder filled in from reference TRBV7-9 and TRBJ1-2): DTGVSQNPRHKITKRGQNVTFRCDPISEHNRLYWYRQTLGQGPEFLTYFQNEAQLEKSRLLSDRFSAERPKGSFSTLEIQRTEQGDSAMYLCASSRRGGLVRGGYTFGSGTRLTVV.

The J gene is TRBJ1-2, the V gene TRBV19; D remains unclear. The V end lost 3 bases, the J end lost 4 bases, and 12 bases lay between the germline ends. Germline loops: CDR1 LNHDA, CDR2 SQIVND (reference sequence). The CDR3 extends over 14 amino acids. The CDR3, as DNA: TGTGCCAGTAGTATCGGCCCAGAGGGCTATGGCTACACCTTC. As protein: CASSIGPEGYGYTF.